This TCR beta chain was sequenced for a study of blood T cell repertoires in COVID-19. In the original processing: Reference gene primer amplification gave nucleated cell count estimates. Here immunoSEQ multiplex PCR was the method, and the copy in TCRdb shows in-frame clones only, minus some. V, J and clone size reflect that table, while D and trimming were determined from the DNA. Of tens of thousands of clones listed, roughly four fifths are singletons. Sequenced: peripheral blood. This TCR derives from a human donor in a cohort sampled during active COVID-19.

DNA for the CDR3: TGTGCTAGTGGTGTCCGGGACAGGGACACTGAAGCTTTCTTT. Residues: CASGVRDRDTEAFF. The V call is TRBV12-5, the J call TRBJ1-1; 9 bases map to TRBD1. Germline V lookup: CDR1 LGHNT, CDR2 FRNRAP. V lost 5 bases to trimming and J lost 3 bases; unmatched junction nucleotides: 4. The CDR3 consists of 14 residues.